This T cell receptor beta chain was found in a study of monozygotic twins with inflammatory bowel disease (dated by TCRdb to between 2018 and 2021). Study-wide context: A total of some 30 monozygotic twin pairs were included in the full study, comprising nine German pairs (four IBD-concordant, five IBD-discordant) and 19 IBD-discordant Danish pairs. The search for disease-associated traits relied mainly on comparing, within discordant pairs, IBD patients with their genetically identical healthy co-twins. Each individual had, on average, about 151 000 unique TCRalpha sequences and 181 000 unique TCRbeta sequences available for analysis.

Turning to this clonotype: Its antigen is not yet known.

From each donor, an approximately 2.3 ml peripheral blood sample was collected into PAXgene tubes and kept at -80 degrees C. Without T cell sorting, total RNA was isolated from whole blood using the PAXgene blood miRNA kit on an automated QIAcube. Peripheral blood from monozygotic twin pairs who were concordant or discordant for inflammatory bowel disease underwent deep TCRalpha and TCRbeta repertoire profiling using unique molecular barcoding. Smoking habits were recorded for all twin pairs, and individuals were classified as current, former or never smokers. Beyond this particular receptor, the publication reports: Because patients received different immunosuppressive treatments, the repertoires may have picked up extra background noise and variability between individuals. No single strong signal or clonotype linked to IBD turned up in the results, so the idea that one exists was not supported. Compared with healthy twins, IBD patients had fewer clonotypes in common with other individuals, a difference most pronounced in patients showing signs of disease activity. Distinction between different T cell subtypes could not be achieved in the analysis. Measured by the inverse Simpson index, TCRbeta repertoire diversity was lower in IBD patients than in their healthy co-twins. No difference in repertoire similarity was observed between concordant and discordant twins, possibly owing to limited statistical power.

The library relied on 5' RACE. For each TCR library, approximately 3.5 ug of total RNA was used. For each sample, cDNA synthesis with SMARTScribe reverse transcriptase was split into eight separate reactions. During cDNA synthesis, template switching was used to introduce unique molecular identifiers that contained a 6-nucleotide sample barcode. TCRalpha and TCRbeta cDNA was amplified in two nested PCRs of around 15 and 9 cycles, and bead purification was carried out after each PCR. Before amplification, the cDNA was treated with uracil DNA-glycosylase and purified using the QIAquick PCR purification kit. In the second PCR, Illumina TruSeq-compatible adapters and sample-specific barcodes were added. TapeStation and Qubit were used to check library quality and concentration, and roughly 5 ng of each library went into the pool. Pooled libraries were sequenced on an Illumina HiSeq2500 single-index Rapid Run with 2 x 100 bp reads and custom sequencing primers. The source study handled its data this way. MiGEC version 1.2.6 was used for UMI-based consensus assembly to correct PCR and sequencing errors. MiXCR version 2.1.1 was used for V(D)J alignment, clonotype assembly and CDR3 extraction. To normalise gene usage, clonotype sharing and MAIT/NKT TCR abundance, the top 1000, 10 000 and 20 000 clonotypes in each sample were analysed. After downsampling to 27 000 UMIs, diversity was calculated as the inverse Simpson index using the vegan R package. Statistical testing used paired Mann-Whitney U tests on the discordant twin pairs and applied Benjamini-Hochberg correction for multiple testing. After the reads were reprocessed by TCRdb, one entry was made per CDR3 protein sequence, with no DNA. The V and J calls were determined by TCRdb, not by the authors. The sample table holds fewer than 550,000 distinct CDR3 sequences. About 2.3% of the sample goes to the ten largest clones.

CDR1 GTSNPN and CDR2 SVGIG were looked up in the germline V gene (reference sequence). The cysteine opens and the phenylalanine closes a CDR3 of 15 amino acids. This entry has no DNA. The rearranged chain carries TRBV30 and TRBJ1-6. The source of this sequence is a human donor with ulcerative colitis or Crohn's disease, or a healthy co-twin of an affected twin (not recorded which). The sequencing input was blood. The CDR3 reads as follows: CAWIDTNSYNSPLHF. Outside the CDR3, residues come from the reference TRBV30 and TRBJ1-6 proteins, so the full variable domain is: SQTIHQWPATLVQPVGSPLSLECTVEGTSNPNLYWYRQAAGRGLQLLFYSVGIGQISSEVPQNLSASRPQDRQFILSSKKLLLSDSGFYLCAWIDTNSYNSPLHFGNGTRLTVT.